The T cell receptor beta chain under discussion was sequenced for a study of T cell changes during pregnancy in multiple sclerosis. Trimming removed 3 bases at V and 5 bases at J, with 6 bases between. CDR1 MDHEN and CDR2 SYDVKM come from the germline V gene. The CDR3 runs 12 residues. Repertoires were generated with immunoSEQ multiplex PCR, while TCRdb's copy carries only in-frame clones and drops some. The table lists more than 65,000 clones, approximately 95% of them singletons. This sequence was found in a female donor with multiple sclerosis, enrolled in a pregnancy study. The sample was peripheral blood, taken in the first trimester of pregnancy. V gene TRBV28 combines with J gene TRBJ2-3; D uncertain. The DNA of the CDR3 is TGTGCCAGCAGTTTCTCGGGAGATACGCAGTATTTT. It specifies CASSFSGDTQYF.